This T cell receptor beta chain was observed in a study of glioma-infiltrating T cells after dendritic cell vaccination (dated by TCRdb to the mid-2010s). Some background on the complete study: The cohort comprised about 15 glioblastoma patients from Phase I and II dendritic cell vaccination trials, 9 newly diagnosed and 6 with recurrent disease. Patients received autologous tumor lysate-pulsed dendritic cell vaccination between 2003 and 2012. To make the vaccine, monocyte-derived dendritic cells were cultured for approximately 7 days with IL-4 and GM-CSF and then pulsed overnight with autologous tumor lysate. Each patient got three intradermal injections of the dendritic cell vaccine, spaced at biweekly intervals, in the arm below the axilla. Deep sequencing of TCR beta CDR3 regions was used to quantify tumor-infiltrating lymphocyte content and compare tumor and blood repertoires in dendritic cell-vaccinated glioblastoma patients. TCR sequencing metrics, including TIL content and tumor-blood repertoire overlap, were correlated with survival after dendritic cell vaccination. Overall results and qualifications from the work: TCR clonality showed no direct relationship with survival, which suggests that a diverse polyclonal response may be important. The cohort was small and heterogeneous, and full blood and tumor sets were available for few patients, with initial-recurrent tumor pairs available for even fewer patients. The three-group TCR overlap response model was characterized as speculative, and prospective validation of the model was stated to be required. After dendritic cell vaccination, a higher estimated pretreatment TIL content predicted longer time to progression and overall survival.

Comment on this clone: It has no known antigen specificity. Nothing much larger sits one base from this clone, and base qualities are not available.

TCRB CDR3 regions were amplified from around 1.9 ug genomic DNA, or all available DNA if less, using the immunoSEQ assay. The multiplex PCR relied on 60 forward primers for TCR V beta segments and 13 reverse primers for J beta segments. To estimate reads per starting template, synthetic control templates were spiked into each sample at limiting dilution. The Illumina HiSeq System generated sequencing reads of 87 bp. For the original study's pipeline: To remove PCR and sequencing errors, closely related sequences were merged with a nearest neighbor algorithm. TCR overlap was measured as the percentage of unique tumor TCR beta sequences also present in the same patient's peripheral blood. TCRdb re-hosts the immuneACCESS table, in-frame sequences only. Its copies lack some clones; in the studies checked, an unresolved V gene accounts for under half of them, and the cause for the rest is not known. Clone size and V and J calls were adopted from that table, with D and trimming inferred from the DNA. In this sample the table shows almost 90,000 clones, roughly 80% of which occur a single time. The biggest ten clones account for 6% to 7.5% of the sample.

The CDR3 numbers 15 residues from cysteine through phenylalanine. The entry retains the CDR3 DNA only, 45 bases that are in frame from base 1. As encoded in the germline V gene, CDR1 is SGHTA while CDR2 is FQGNSA. Trimming accounts for 4 bases at V and 0 bases at J, while the number of junction bases matched to no gene is 3. This specimen's time point label, interpreted: after dendritic cell vaccination, including at tumor progression/relapse. Patients were selected for having adequate residual fresh-frozen tumor tissue and more than two years of available survival data. None of the glioblastoma patients carried an isocitrate dehydrogenase mutation, although molecular status otherwise varied. PBMC were collected before vaccination, two weeks after the third vaccination, and at tumor progression if tumor progression occurred. The Qiagen DNeasy Blood extraction Kit was used for extraction of genomic DNA.

Specimen: blood, collected after dendritic cell vaccination. This chain joins TRBV7-2 to TRBJ2-7, with TRBD2 matching 10 junction bases. The sequence derives from a human donor with glioblastoma. The CDR3 reads as follows: CASSYLAGDSYEQYF. The sequence in DNA is TGTGCCAGCAGCTACCTAGCGGGGGACTCCTACGAGCAGTACTTC.